This passage covers 19 T cell receptor beta chains from one sample sequenced in a study of shared clonotypes between healthy human individuals. The table came from immunoSEQ multiplex PCR; TCRdb's copy has only in-frame clones and leaves some out. Of hundreds of thousands of clones detected, 85% to 95% appear once; the ten largest clones hold over 0.1%. Naive CD8 cells lacked CD45RO, underwent positive selection for CCR7 and left out terminally differentiated effector memory CD45RA+ cells. The sample taken for sequencing was naive CD8+ T cells sorted from blood. These receptors originate from a woman between 25 and 40 years old in good health.

CDR3 DNA: TGTGCCAGCATAACTGGAAACACCTACGAGCAGTACTTC. The encoded protein is CASITGNTYEQYF. The gene calls are TRBV2 and TRBJ2-7, with no clear D. V shed 7 bases and J shed 2 bases, with 12 bases lying between them. The CDR3 has 13 amino acids. CDR1 is SNHLY, CDR2 FYNNEI, per germline.

The chain is built from TRBV28 and TRBJ2-5, with 11 bases that match TRBD2. The J call could be wrong; TRBJ2-7 is a better fit for the DNA end. The CDR3 is 18 amino acids. Germline V gene lookup returns CDR1 MDHEN and CDR2 SYDVKM. The CDR3 loop is CASSFGVAGGFSSYEQYF. As DNA, the CDR3 is TGTGCCAGCAGTTTCGGAGTAGCGGGAGGGTTTAGCTCCTACGAGCAGTACTTC.

CDR3 sequence reads: CASSLGLGELFF. The CDR3 DNA sequence: TGTGCCAGCAGCTTAGGGCTCGGGGAGCTGTTTTTT. V gene TRBV7-7 combines with J gene TRBJ2-2; D not resolved. The CDR3 is made up of 12 amino acids. Trimming shortened V by 1 base and J by 7 bases, and 4 bases separated the two germline ends. Germline CDR1 and CDR2: SSHAT and FNYEAQ (reference sequence).

J is TRBJ1-1 and V is TRBV28, with D unresolved. The CDR3 spans 15 residues. CDR1 is MDHEN and CDR2 is SYDVKM in the germline V gene. V was trimmed by 5 bases and J by 1 base, leaving 14 bases between them. The CDR3 here is CASSPSIRGNTEAFF. DNA of the CDR3: TGTGCCAGCAGTCCATCCATCCGGGGGAACACTGAAGCTTTCTTT. The full variable domain, in which reference TRBV28 and TRBJ1-1 provide the parts outside the CDR3, is DVKVTQSSRYLVKRTGEKVFLECVQDMDHENMFWYRQDPGLGLRLIYFSYDVKMKEKGDIPEGYSVSREKKERFSLILESASTNQTSMYLCASSPSIRGNTEAFFGQGTRLTVV.

This clone has a single count. The chain employs TRBV27 and TRBJ2-7; 13 bases align to TRBD2. The CDR3 totals 14 residues. Germline CDR1 MNHEY, CDR2 SMNVEV (reference sequence). V lost 4 bases to trimming and J lost 5 bases; unmatched junction nucleotides: 2. The CDR3 coding sequence is TGTGCCAGCAGTTCCGGGACTAGCGGGAACGAGCAGTACTTC. This translates into CASSSGTSGNEQYF.

This chain connects TRBV19 to TRBJ2-3; D possibly matches TRBD1 or TRBD2 (6 bases each). Germline V CDR1 and CDR2: LNHDA, SQIVND (reference sequence). This CDR3 has 17 amino acids. V lost 0 bases and J lost 3, with 16 bases in between. The CDR3 DNA reads TGTGCCAGTAGTATAGATCAAAATAAGGGGGGAACAGATACGCAGTATTTT. As protein: CASSIDQNKGGTDTQYF.

About this clone itself: The sample carries other DNA sequences with the same CDR3. This chain connects TRBV4-1 to TRBJ2-7; TRBD2 matches at 12 bases. Unmatched junction bases numbered 5, after V lost 2 bases and J lost 3 bases. This CDR3 region has 16 residues. Per germline, CDR1 MGHRA and CDR2 YSYEKL. CDR3 sequence reads: CASSQPTSGSSYEQYF. As DNA, the CDR3 is TGCGCCAGCAGCCAACCGACTAGCGGGAGTAGCTACGAGCAGTACTTC.

V and J are TRBV7-8 and TRBJ1-3, with a weak D call TRBD1 (5 bases). The CDR3 runs 16 residues. Per the germline V gene, CDR1 is SGHVS and CDR2 is FQNEAQ. Between the trimmed V and J ends, which lost 2 bases and 0 bases, there was a span of 11 bases. The CDR3 sequence: CASSLWGGNSGNTIYF. The DNA for the CDR3 is TGTGCCAGCAGCTTATGGGGGGGGAACTCTGGAAACACCATATATTTT. Together with reference TRBV7-8 and TRBJ1-3, the CDR3 gives the full variable domain: GAGVSQSPRYKVAKRGQDVALRCDPISGHVSLFWYQQALGQGPEFLTYFQNEAQLDKSGLPSDRFFAERPEGSVSTLKIQRTQQEDSAVYLCASSLWGGNSGNTIYFGEGSWLTVV.

The CDR3 DNA reads TGTGCCAGCAGTGAATATATAGGGGGACAGGGAGTCTATGGCTACACCTTC. Amino acid sequence: CASSEYIGGQGVYGYTF. The genes are TRBV6-1 and TRBJ1-2; TRBD1 agrees at 9 bases. The CDR3 totals 17 residues. Germline CDR1 reads MNHNS; CDR2 reads SASEGT. V trimming: 2 bases; J trimming: 4 bases; junction bases outside the gene matches: 11.

The V call is TRBV6-6, the J call TRBJ1-1; no clear D. Germline CDR1 is MNHNY and CDR2 is SVGAGI (reference sequence). With 4 bases removed from V and 1 base from J, the gap between germline ends came to 7 bases. The CDR3 is 13 amino acids. The CDR3 sequence is CASSLTPNTEAFF. In DNA, the CDR3 is TGTGCCAGCAGTTTAACACCGAACACTGAAGCTTTCTTT.

V gene TRBV5-1 combines with J gene TRBJ1-4; the match to TRBD1 covers 10 bases. With 2 bases clipped from V and 3 bases from J, the junction kept 13 bases outside the gene matches. Germline values: CDR1 SGHRS, CDR2 YFSETQ. This CDR3 region has 19 residues. The CDR3 nucleotides are TGCGCCAGCAGCTTAGGGCGAGACAGGGGGCGCGTGGCTAATGAAAAACTGTTTTTT. It translates to CASSLGRDRGRVANEKLFF. The full variable domain, completed using reference TRBV5-1 and TRBJ1-4, is KAGVTQTPRYLIKTRGQQVTLSCSPISGHRSVSWYQQTPGQGLQFLFEYFSETQRNKGNFPGRFSGRQFSNSRSEMNVSTLELGDSALYLCASSLGRDRGRVANEKLFFGSGTQLSVL.

The chain links TRBV6-5 to TRBJ2-5, with 7 positions matching TRBD2. The CDR3 contains 16 residues. Germline V gives CDR1 MNHEY, CDR2 SVGAGI. The V and J ends lost 2 bases and 4 bases, in that order; junction bases with no gene match: 10. In DNA form, the CDR3 reads TGTGCCAGCAGTTACATGGGCGGGAGTGATGCAGAGACCCAGTACTTC. Its translation is CASSYMGGSDAETQYF.

The rearrangement links TRBV11-2 to TRBJ2-7, with D maybe TRBD2 (6 bases). CDR3 size: 14 residues. Trimming cost V 0 bases and J 8 bases, with 14 bases left between them. The germline V gene has CDR1 SGHAT and CDR2 FQNNGV. CDR3: CASSLEVAEGQQYF. The CDR3 nucleotides read TGTGCCAGCAGCTTAGAGGTAGCGGAGGGGCAGCAGTACTTC. The whole variable domain, filled in from reference TRBV11-2 and TRBJ2-7, reads EAGVAQSPRYKIIEKRQSVAFWCNPISGHATLYWYQQILGQGPKLLIQFQNNGVVDDSQLPKDRFSAERLKGVDSTLKIQPAKLEDSAVYLCASSLEVAEGQQYFGPGTRLTVT.

CDR3 nucleotide sequence: TGTGCCAGCAGTTATGTGGGGCCCAATGAGCAGTTCTTC. This encodes CASSYVGPNEQFF. The rearrangement uses TRBV27 and TRBJ2-1, with D possibly TRBD1 on 5 matching bases. The germline V gene has CDR1 MNHEY and CDR2 SMNVEV (reference sequence). This CDR3 spans 13 amino acids. With 4 bases removed from V and 6 bases from J, the gap between germline ends came to 10 bases.

This rearrangement joins TRBV19 to TRBJ2-5; TRBD2 agrees at 9 bases. This CDR3 is 13 amino acids long. Trimming removed 3 bases from V and 4 bases from J; junction bases left unmatched: 0. Germline V gene lookup returns CDR1 LNHDA and CDR2 SQIVND (reference sequence). The CDR3 nucleotides read TGTGCCAGTAGTATTAGCGGGAGAGAGACCCAGTACTTC. This sequence encodes CASSISGRETQYF.

This rearrangement joins TRBV29-1 to TRBJ2-2; perhaps TRBD2 as D (6 bases). The V end was cut by 7 bases, the J end by 5 bases, with 20 bases between. Germline assignment: CDR1 SQVTM and CDR2 ANQGSEA. The CDR3 extends over 15 amino acids. The CDR3 region is CSGRTGTSPTGELFF. The CDR3 coding sequence is TGCAGCGGGAGAACCGGGACTTCGCCGACCGGGGAGCTGTTTTTT.

This sequence joins TRBV2 and TRBJ2-7; D is perhaps TRBD2 (6 bases). Germline V gives CDR1 SNHLY, CDR2 FYNNEI. The CDR3 has 14 amino acids. Trimming took off 3 bases at V and 0 bases at J, with 9 bases between the two ends. The CDR3 DNA reads TGTGCCAGCAGTGACTCTAGCGTCTCCTACGAGCAGTACTTC. It specifies CASSDSSVSYEQYF.

CDR3 sequence (DNA): TGTGCCAACTACCGCCGGATTTTTCAAGAGACCCAGTACTTC. This encodes CANYRRIFQETQYF. J is TRBJ2-5 and V is TRBV25-1; no firm D call. Deletions cut 10 bases from V and 2 bases from J, with 17 bases between. The CDR3 totals 14 residues. Germline-derived CDR1 and CDR2 are MGHDK and SYGVNS.

This clone has only one observation. The chain combines TRBV6-1 with TRBJ2-7, with 7 bases that match TRBD2. V shed 2 bases, J shed 2 bases, and the junction held 9 bases outside the gene matches. Germline V gene sequence: CDR1 MNHNS, CDR2 SASEGT. The CDR3 loop spans 16 amino acids. CDR3 in amino acids: CASSENGGDGTYEQYF. CDR3 bases: TGTGCCAGCAGTGAAAATGGGGGGGACGGAACCTACGAGCAGTACTTC.